This T cell receptor (beta chain) was identified in a study of blood T cells in healthy people across ages. Researchers collected 7.5 to 10 milliliters of peripheral blood from every single donor. Isolating PBMCs gave at least 7 million of these cells per sample. About this clonotype itself: Its antigen is undetermined. This may be a read error, as it is one base from a much larger clone.

Study observations and caveats: More naive CD4+ cells and higher diversity were found in long-lived than in aged donors.

This CDR3 region has 15 residues. V gave up 4 bases and J gave up 7 bases; unmatched junction bases: 10. CDR1 SGHRS and CDR2 YFSETQ come from the germline V gene. It was with a sample-barcoded 5' primer and a J-beta primer mix that a second PCR of roughly 7 to 12 cycles was run. MiXCR, applied by TCRdb to the 5' RACE reads, yields one record per CDR3 protein. The profile shows 1.4 million or so distinct CDR3 sequences, around 40% of them singletons. The source is a woman under 30 in good health. The chain is built from TRBV5-1 and TRBJ2-7, with 11 nucleotides matching TRBD2. Input material: blood. CDR3 sequence (DNA): TGCGCCAGCAGCAAGGGACTAGCGGACTACAATGAGCAGTACTTC. Residues: CASSKGLADYNEQYF. Full variable domain (outside the CDR3, taken from reference TRBV5-1 and TRBJ2-7): KAGVTQTPRYLIKTRGQQVTLSCSPISGHRSVSWYQQTPGQGLQFLFEYFSETQRNKGNFPGRFSGRQFSNSRSEMNVSTLELGDSALYLCASSKGLADYNEQYFGPGTRLTVT.